These 5 T cell receptor beta chains came from one sample sequenced in a study of T cell responses to AZD1222 COVID-19 vaccine. Here immunoSEQ multiplex PCR was the method, and the copy in TCRdb shows in-frame clones only, minus some. The repertoire includes roughly 89,000 clones, roughly 90% of them detected once, and approximately 4.5% sits in the top ten. The sample here was peripheral blood, taken on day 0 of MenACWY control vaccination. All receptors derive from an adult in good health.

The chain combines TRBV5-4 with TRBJ2-1; D gene ambiguous. Germline CDR1 and CDR2: SGHNT and YYREEE (reference sequence). Trimming took 6 bases from V and 3 from J, leaving 16 bases between them. CDR3 length: 15 residues. This CDR3 reads CASKETTTNYNEQFF. The CDR3 DNA reads TGTGCCAGCAAGGAAACCACCACGAACTACAATGAGCAGTTCTTC. Complete variable domain (other parts from reference TRBV5-4 and TRBJ2-1): ETGVTQSPTHLIKTRGQQVTLRCSSQSGHNTVSWYQQALGQGPQFIFQYYREEENGRGNFPPRFSGLQFPNYSSELNVNALELDDSALYLCASKETTTNYNEQFFGPGTRLTVL.

The J gene is TRBJ1-2, the V gene TRBV2; 7 nucleotides agree with TRBD1. This CDR3 has 14 residues. V shed 4 bases and J 6 bases; nucleotides not matched to a gene: 8. The germline CDR1 and CDR2 sequences are SNHLY and FYNNEI. The CDR3, as DNA: TGTGCCAGCAGTGTATTTTCAACAGGGGATGGCTACACCTTC. This sequence encodes CASSVFSTGDGYTF.

The rearrangement joins TRBV19 to TRBJ2-7; TRBD1 aligns across 7 bases. Germline-derived CDR1 and CDR2 are LNHDA and SQIVND (reference sequence). The CDR3 consists of 12 residues. V gave up 4 bases and J gave up 4 bases; unmatched junction bases: 1. For the CDR3, the DNA is TGTGCCAGTAGTAGACAGGGATACGAGCAGTACTTC. This codes for CASSRQGYEQYF.

The chain uses TRBV19 and TRBJ2-2; D gene unclear. V dropped 5 bases and J dropped 4 bases, with 11 bases sitting between them. This CDR3 has 14 residues. CDR1 is LNHDA, CDR2 SQIVND, per germline (reference sequence). The DNA of the CDR3 is TGTGCCAGTAGTGTACCAGTTGCCACCGGGGAGCTGTTTTTT. Amino acids: CASSVPVATGELFF.

The rearrangement joins TRBV3-1 (or the pseudogene TRBV3-2) to TRBJ1-4, with 8 positions matching TRBD1. Germline loops: CDR1 LGHDT, CDR2 YNNKEL (reference sequence). Trimming took 3 bases from V and 7 from J; bases not matched to a gene: 7. This CDR3 has 15 amino acids. CDR3 residues: CASSHHGQGGEKLFF. CDR3 in DNA: TGTGCCAGCAGCCACCACGGACAGGGTGGTGAAAAACTGTTTTTT.